This T cell receptor (beta chain) originates from a study of T-cell reconstitution after alpha-beta-depleted transplantation in children. Germline V gives CDR1 SGHVS, CDR2 FNYEAQ. V was pared by 4 bases and J by 5 bases, with 13 bases of the junction left unmatched. CDR3 length equals 16 residues. The TCRbeta library was prepared with unique molecular identifiers. TCRdb re-called the PCR reads through MiXCR, storing one row per CDR3 protein. The profile covers 600,000 to 700,000 distinct CDR3 sequences, with less than 15% appearing a single time and 0.65% to 0.9% taken by the ten largest. The chain is built from TRBV7-6 and TRBJ1-1; 7 nucleotides align to TRBD1. Sequencing used PBMCs, obtained before TCRalphabeta/CD19-depleted stem cell transplant. This clonotype was sampled from a girl aged 2-10 years with congenital amegakaryocytic thrombocytopenia, due to receive a stem cell transplant. The CDR3 DNA follows: TGTGCCAGCAGCTCCCCTTCGCCGACAGGGTTAACTGAAGCTTTCTTT. Protein: CASSSPSPTGLTEAFF.